These 26 T cell receptor beta chains were sequenced from one sample in a study of blood T cell repertoires in COVID-19. The repertoire was sequenced with immunoSEQ multiplex PCR; TCRdb's copy has only in-frame clones and lacks some. The profile shows 55,000 to 65,000 clones, about 81% of them singletons. The source material was peripheral blood. All receptors come from a man aged 60-69 years with COVID-19, enrolled during active disease.

The J gene is TRBJ2-7, the V gene TRBV10-3, with TRBD1 matching 9 bases. This CDR3 contains 16 residues. The V gene end was trimmed by 2 bases and the J gene end by 2 bases; junction bases not matched to a gene: 7. Germline CDR1 ENHRY, CDR2 SYGVKD. The CDR3 DNA follows: TGTGCCATCAGTGAGCCGGACAGGGGTCCTCCCTACGAGCAGTACTTC. Translating gives CAISEPDRGPPYEQYF.

The chain combines TRBV11-2 with TRBJ1-6; D not certain. This CDR3 contains 15 residues. Trimming stripped 1 base from V and 10 bases from J, with 14 bases between. CDR1 and CDR2 (germline): SGHAT, FQNNGV. This chain's CDR3 is CASSLGTGRESPLHF. CDR3 DNA sequence: TGTGCCAGCAGCTTAGGCACGGGGAGGGAATCACCCCTCCACTTT. The full variable domain, completed using reference TRBV11-2 and TRBJ1-6, is EAGVAQSPRYKIIEKRQSVAFWCNPISGHATLYWYQQILGQGPKLLIQFQNNGVVDDSQLPKDRFSAERLKGVDSTLKIQPAKLEDSAVYLCASSLGTGRESPLHFGNGTRLTVT.

The chain carries TRBV27 and TRBJ1-2, with D possibly being TRBD1 (6 bases). V was shortened by 6 bases and J by 4 bases, with 15 bases between the two germline ends. Looked up from germline, CDR1 is MNHEY and CDR2 is SMNVEV (reference sequence). This CDR3 comprises 14 residues. Here the CDR3 DNA reads TGTGCCAGCAGAGGAATGGACAGAGCCTATGGCTACACCTTC. Translation gives CASRGMDRAYGYTF.

V gene TRBV18 combines with J gene TRBJ2-2; D is uncertain. CDR3 length: 14 amino acids. V was pared by 2 bases and J by 2 bases, with 6 bases between. The germline gives CDR1 KGHSH, CDR2 LQKENI. CDR3 sequence: CASSPLTNTGELFF. CDR3 coding DNA: TGTGCCAGCTCACCATTGACAAACACCGGGGAGCTGTTTTTT.

J is TRBJ1-6 and V is TRBV27; TRBD1 is a possible D gene (6 bases). This CDR3 is built from 14 residues. V dropped 2 bases and J dropped 8 bases, with 10 bases sitting between them. CDR1 is MNHEY and CDR2 is SMNVEV in the germline V gene (reference sequence). CDR3 in DNA: TGTGCCAGCAGTTTAGGGGGCATCGATTCACCCCTCCACTTT. Its protein product is CASSLGGIDSPLHF.

The chain is built from TRBV9 and TRBJ2-3; D not resolved. The V and J ends lost 4 bases and 1 base respectively, with 7 bases between them. Germline values: CDR1 SGDLS, CDR2 YYNGEE. The CDR3 is 13 amino acids. CDR3 bases: TGTGCCAGCAGCCCATTTGGCACAGATACGCAGTATTTT. Protein product: CASSPFGTDTQYF.

The chain links TRBV30 to TRBJ1-1; D gene ambiguous. The V and J ends lost 3 bases and 1 base respectively, with 9 bases between them. The germline CDR1 and CDR2 sequences are GTSNPN and SVGIG (reference sequence). The CDR3 runs to 13 residues. CDR3 sequence: CAWSRDTNTEAFF. Written as DNA, the CDR3 is TGTGCCTGGAGCCGGGATACGAACACTGAAGCTTTCTTT.

This sequence joins TRBV4-2 and TRBJ2-5, with D maybe TRBD2 (5 bases). Germline V gives CDR1 LGHNA, CDR2 YNFKEQ. CDR3 length: 16 amino acids. V lost 1 base and J 2 bases, leaving 14 bases between the germline ends. The DNA for the CDR3 is TGTGCCAGCAGCCAAGGCCCTGGGCCGGGACAAGAGACCCAGTACTTC. Residues: CASSQGPGPGQETQYF.

This rearrangement joins TRBV5-1 to TRBJ1-4; 10 bases are shared with TRBD1. The CDR3 contains 17 residues. V lost 4 bases to trimming and J lost 4 bases; unmatched junction nucleotides: 10. Germline CDR1 SGHRS, CDR2 YFSETQ. The CDR3 nucleotides read TGCGCCAGCAGCCTCCGGGACAGGGGCAGGAGTAATGAAAAACTGTTTTTT. This sequence encodes CASSLRDRGRSNEKLFF.

V and J are TRBV19 and TRBJ2-7; 9 bases fit TRBD1. The CDR3 loop spans 14 amino acids. Trimming took 8 bases from V and 3 from J; bases not matched to a gene: 8. Germline CDR1 and CDR2: LNHDA and SQIVND (reference sequence). The CDR3 here is CASSTGGSFYEQYF. CDR3 coding DNA: TGTGCCAGTTCTACAGGGGGCTCTTTCTACGAGCAGTACTTC.

The rearrangement uses TRBV7-8 and TRBJ2-3; 7 bases line up with TRBD2. The CDR3 is 14 amino acids. V trimming: 3 bases; J trimming: 4 bases; junction bases outside the gene matches: 4. Germline CDR1 reads SGHVS; CDR2 reads FQNEAQ. In DNA form, the CDR3 reads TGTGCCAGCAGCTTGGACGGGAGGTCAGATACGCAGTATTTT. Its protein is CASSLDGRSDTQYF. The full variable domain, completed using reference TRBV7-8 and TRBJ2-3, is GAGVSQSPRYKVAKRGQDVALRCDPISGHVSLFWYQQALGQGPEFLTYFQNEAQLDKSGLPSDRFFAERPEGSVSTLKIQRTQQEDSAVYLCASSLDGRSDTQYFGPGTRLTVL.

The chain carries TRBV9 and TRBJ2-3; TRBD2 aligns across 8 bases. CDR3 length: 16 amino acids. Germline loops: CDR1 SGDLS, CDR2 YYNGEE. J gave up 0 bases and V 0 bases, and 3 bases lay outside the gene matches. Here the CDR3 reads CASSVEKRGSTDTQYF. For the CDR3, the DNA is TGTGCCAGCAGCGTAGAGAAGCGGGGGAGCACAGATACGCAGTATTTT.

The J gene is TRBJ2-5, the V gene TRBV27; possible D gene TRBD1, 5 bases. V was pared by 4 bases and J by 4 bases, with 13 bases between. CDR3 size: 14 residues. Germline-derived CDR1 and CDR2 are MNHEY and SMNVEV (reference sequence). CDR3: CASSSQGGSETQYF. The CDR3 coding sequence is TGTGCCAGCAGTTCCCAGGGTGGGTCAGAGACCCAGTACTTC.

The chain uses TRBV12-3 or TRBV12-4 and TRBJ2-1, with D maybe TRBD2 (6 bases). The CDR3 has 13 amino acids. V dropped 7 bases and J dropped 9 bases, with 16 bases sitting between them. CDR3 region: CASNSIEEGEQFF. CDR3 DNA sequence: TGTGCCAGCAATTCTATCGAGGAGGGTGAGCAGTTCTTC.

The rearrangement links TRBV4-1 to TRBJ1-2, with a weak D call TRBD1 (6 bases). CDR1 and CDR2 from the germline V gene are MGHRA and YSYEKL. V lost 3 bases, J lost 5 bases, and 16 bases lay in between. The CDR3 consists of 15 residues. CDR3 sequence reads: CASSQAGVGVYGYTF. The CDR3 nucleotides read TGCGCCAGCAGCCAGGCAGGGGTAGGAGTTTATGGCTACACCTTC.

This clone is a singleton in its sample. The CDR3 sequence: CASSQNRQGPYEQYF. DNA of the CDR3: TGTGCCAGCAGCCAAAATAGACAGGGTCCCTACGAGCAGTACTTC. The chain is built from TRBV4-2 and TRBJ2-7; 7 bases map to TRBD1. V gave up 2 bases and J gave up 2 bases; unmatched junction bases: 6. CDR3 length equals 15 residues. Per germline, CDR1 LGHNA and CDR2 YNFKEQ.

The gene calls are TRBV11-3 and TRBJ2-5; the D gene is possibly TRBD1 (5 bases). Germline values: CDR1 SGHNT, CDR2 YENEEA. Trimming stripped 0 bases from V and 2 bases from J, with 10 bases between. The CDR3 is 15 residues long. Here the CDR3 reads CASSLDQGQQETQYF. CDR3 DNA: TGTGCCAGCAGCTTAGACCAGGGTCAGCAAGAGACCCAGTACTTC.

The chain uses TRBV2 and TRBJ2-7; no reliable D call. Germline V CDR1 and CDR2: SNHLY, FYNNEI. The CDR3 sequence is 11 residues long. Between the trimmed V and J ends, which lost 7 bases and 3 bases, there was a span of 7 bases. CDR3 region: CASTSLYEQYF. CDR3 DNA: TGTGCCAGCACCTCCCTCTACGAGCAGTACTTC.

The J gene is TRBJ2-7, the V gene TRBV9; TRBD1 aligns across 8 bases. The CDR3 covers 14 residues. V lost 3 bases and J lost 7; bases outside the gene matches: 9. Germline V gene lookup returns CDR1 SGDLS and CDR2 YYNGEE. Here the CDR3 reads CASSAGQGGLEQYF. The CDR3 DNA reads TGTGCCAGCAGCGCTGGACAGGGTGGGTTAGAGCAGTACTTC.

The chain employs TRBV7-3 and TRBJ2-1; tentative D call: TRBD1 (6 bases). This CDR3 has 15 residues. Trimming pared 0 bases from V and 7 bases from J, leaving 13 bases between. Germline V CDR1 and CDR2: SGHTA, FQGTGA. The CDR3 DNA is TGTGCCAGCAGCTTAACGGGGGCCACTGGAAATGAGCAGTTCTTC. It yields the protein CASSLTGATGNEQFF. The entire variable domain, with the rest obtained from reference TRBV7-3 and TRBJ2-1, is as follows: GAGVSQTPSNKVTEKGKYVELRCDPISGHTALYWYRQSLGQGPEFLIYFQGTGAADDSGLPNDRFFAVRPEGSVSTLKIQRTERGDSAVYLCASSLTGATGNEQFFGPGTRLTVL.

V is TRBV18 and J is TRBJ2-5; unclear D gene. Germline-derived CDR1 and CDR2 are KGHSH and LQKENI. This CDR3 has 13 amino acids. V gave up 3 bases and J gave up 0 bases, with 5 bases separating them. The CDR3 is CASSPMYQETQYF. The CDR3 DNA sequence: TGTGCCAGCTCACCTATGTACCAAGAGACCCAGTACTTC. The whole variable domain, remainder taken from reference TRBV18 and TRBJ2-5, is NAGVMQNPRHLVRRRGQEARLRCSPMKGHSHVYWYRQLPEEGLKFMVYLQKENIIDESGMPKERFSAEFPKEGPSILRIQQVVRGDSAAYFCASSPMYQETQYFGPGTRLLVL.

The chain joins TRBV5-4 to TRBJ1-4; TRBD1 matches 7 bases. The V segment lost 5 bases and the J segment 11 bases; nucleotides outside the gene matches: 9. Germline assignment: CDR1 SGHNT and CDR2 YYREEE (reference sequence). This CDR3 spans 13 amino acids. The DNA for the CDR3 is TGTGCCAGCAGAAAAGACAGGGTGGGGAAACTGTTTTTT. Encoded protein: CASRKDRVGKLFF.

The gene calls are TRBV5-5 and TRBJ1-2; a weak D match, TRBD1 (5 bases). Germline values: CDR1 SGHKS, CDR2 YYEKEE (reference sequence). The CDR3 runs to 14 residues. The germline V and J ends were trimmed by 7 bases and 8 bases, with 21 bases remaining between them. The CDR3 DNA follows: TGTGCCAGCCGCCCCGGGGGGGGAACTTGGGGCTACACCTTC. Protein product: CASRPGGGTWGYTF. Together with reference TRBV5-5 and TRBJ1-2, the CDR3 gives the full variable domain: DAGVTQSPTHLIKTRGQQVTLRCSPISGHKSVSWYQQVLGQGPQFIFQYYEKEERGRGNFPDRFSARQFPNYSSELNVNALLLGDSALYLCASRPGGGTWGYTFGSGTRLTVV.

V is TRBV19 and J is TRBJ2-2; 9 bases are shared with TRBD2. After removal of 3 bases from V and 0 bases from J, the junction contained 8 bases not matched to a gene. The CDR3 totals 18 residues. CDR1 is LNHDA, CDR2 SQIVND, per germline (reference sequence). The CDR3 reads CASSIATSGYANTGELFF. The CDR3 DNA is TGTGCCAGTAGTATTGCAACTAGCGGGTACGCGAACACCGGGGAGCTGTTTTTT.

This clone has only a few counts. The chain has TRBV19 and TRBJ1-6; 7 nucleotides agree with TRBD1. The length of the CDR3 is 13 residues. Germline V lookup: CDR1 LNHDA, CDR2 SQIVND (reference sequence). Losses at the gene ends were 5 bases for V and 9 bases for J; bases not matched to a gene: 4. CDR3 nucleotides: TGTGCCAGTAGTTACAGGGGCGGTTCACCCCTCCACTTT. Encoded protein: CASSYRGGSPLHF.

The V gene is TRBV5-5, the J gene TRBJ1-3; D remains ambiguous. The germline gives CDR1 SGHKS, CDR2 YYEKEE (reference sequence). CDR3 length: 13 amino acids. With 1 base removed from V and 2 bases from J, the gap between germline ends came to 4 bases. This CDR3 reads CASSLQTGNTIYF. CDR3 coding DNA: TGTGCCAGCAGCTTGCAAACTGGAAACACCATATATTTT.